These 19 T cell receptor beta chains originate from one sample sequenced in a study of blood T cell repertoires in COVID-19. Measured with immunoSEQ multiplex PCR; TCRdb has only the in-frame clones, and not every one. The sample lists around 130,000 clones, approximately 90% occurring once. Sequencing was done on a sample of peripheral blood. Receptor source: a man aged 40-50 years with acute or convalescent COVID-19.

The V and J genes are TRBV13 and TRBJ2-7, with D possibly TRBD1 on 5 matching bases. Per germline, CDR1 PRHDT and CDR2 FYEKMQ (reference sequence). The CDR3 spans 12 residues. V was shortened by 4 bases and J by 10 bases, with 14 bases between the two germline ends. For the CDR3, the DNA is TGTGCCAGCAGCTCTACAGGAGATCTCCAGTACTTC. This gives the protein CASSSTGDLQYF. The full variable domain, in which reference TRBV13 and TRBJ2-7 provide the parts outside the CDR3, is AAGVIQSPRHLIKEKRETATLKCYPIPRHDTVYWYQQGPGQDPQFLISFYEKMQSDKGSIPDRFSAQQFSDYHSELNMSSLELGDSALYFCASSSTGDLQYFGPGTRLTVT.

This chain uses TRBV6-5 with TRBJ2-1; 9 bases line up with TRBD2. The trim removed 6 bases at V and 4 bases at J, leaving 7 bases unmatched. The CDR3 spans 15 residues. The germline V gene encodes CDR1 MNHEY and CDR2 SVGAGI. The CDR3 loop is CASSLAGDGYNEQFF. CDR3 nucleotides: TGTGCCAGCAGCTTAGCGGGAGACGGATACAATGAGCAGTTCTTC.

This rearrangement joins TRBV5-1 to TRBJ2-1; 7 bases match TRBD2. Germline lookup yields CDR1 SGHRS and CDR2 YFSETQ. V was clipped by 0 bases and J by 6 bases; unmatched bases: 6. The CDR3 has 15 residues. The CDR3 DNA is TGCGCCAGCAGCTTGGCCGGGACTACACTCAATGAGCAGTTCTTC. Amino acids: CASSLAGTTLNEQFF.

V usage is TRBV9 and J usage is TRBJ1-2, with D perhaps TRBD1 (6 bases). Germline CDR1 reads SGDLS; CDR2 reads YYNGEE. This CDR3 contains 14 residues. The V gene lost 3 bases and the J gene lost 7 bases, with 16 bases spanning the gap. The DNA for the CDR3 is TGTGCCAGCAGCGCCGCCACAGGGCGCGCTGGCTACACCTTC. It encodes CASSAATGRAGYTF.

V and J are TRBV19 and TRBJ1-2; perhaps TRBD1 as D (5 bases). Germline lookup yields CDR1 LNHDA and CDR2 SQIVND (reference sequence). CDR3 length: 14 residues. Trimming took 3 bases from V and 6 from J, leaving 14 bases between them. For the CDR3, the DNA is TGTGCCAGTAGTATGGGCGGGGACTATGATGGCTACACCTTC. Translated, it gives CASSMGGDYDGYTF.

V and J are TRBV19 and TRBJ1-5; 7 nucleotides align to TRBD1. Germline lookup yields CDR1 LNHDA and CDR2 SQIVND (reference sequence). The V and J ends lost 5 bases and 7 bases, in that order; junction bases with no gene match: 8. The CDR3 is made up of 14 amino acids. The CDR3: CASSGAGGEQPQHF. For the CDR3, the DNA is TGTGCCAGTAGTGGGGCAGGGGGTGAACAGCCCCAGCATTTT. The complete variable domain, with remaining parts taken from reference TRBV19 and TRBJ1-5, reads DGGITQSPKYLFRKEGQNVTLSCEQNLNHDAMYWYRQDPGQGLRLIYYSQIVNDFQKGDIAEGYSVSREKKESFPLTVTSAQKNPTAFYLCASSGAGGEQPQHFGDGTRLSIL.

This clone was seen just once. The chain has TRBV10-2 and TRBJ1-5; D possibly corresponds to TRBD1 (5 bases). The CDR3 spans 16 residues. V lost 3 bases and J lost 1, with 13 bases in between. In germline, CDR1 is WSHSY, CDR2 SAAADI. The DNA of the CDR3 is TGCGCCAGCAGTGATCAGTCCCGGGGGAGCAATCAGCCCCAGCATTTT. This gives the protein CASSDQSRGSNQPQHF.

The gene calls are TRBV2 and TRBJ2-5; unclear D gene. V lost 6 bases, J lost 0 bases, and 11 bases lay in between. There are 14 residues in the CDR3. Germline CDR1 is SNHLY and CDR2 is FYNNEI. CDR3 amino acids: CASRSSQNQETQYF. The CDR3 region has the DNA TGTGCCAGCAGGAGCTCGCAAAACCAAGAGACCCAGTACTTC.

This chain joins TRBV6-2 or TRBV6-3 and TRBJ1-6, with TRBD1 matching 10 bases. The CDR3 contains 15 residues. Trimming took 5 bases from V and 9 from J; bases not matched to a gene: 7. Per germline, CDR1 MNHEY and CDR2 SVGEGT. For the CDR3, the DNA is TGTGCCAGCAGTGATCGGACAGGGGGTTCTTCACCCCTCCACTTT. This translates into CASSDRTGGSSPLHF.

J is TRBJ2-7 and V is TRBV6-1, with 10 bases that match TRBD2. CDR3 length: 13 amino acids. V shed 8 bases, J shed 4 bases, and the junction held 5 bases outside the gene matches. In germline, CDR1 is MNHNS, CDR2 SASEGT. Written as DNA, the CDR3 is TGTGCCAGCCAGCGGGAGGGCCGGTACGAGCAGTACTTC. Protein sequence: CASQREGRYEQYF.

Only one count was recorded for this clone. The CDR3 coding sequence is TGTGCCAGCAGCTTATACGGGCCGGGGAACAATTCACCCCTCCACTTT. As protein: CASSLYGPGNNSPLHF. The genes are TRBV7-6 and TRBJ1-6; D gene uncertain. CDR1 and CDR2 (germline): SGHVS, FNYEAQ. V was cut by 2 bases and J by 7 bases, with 15 bases left in between. The CDR3 loop spans 16 amino acids.

V usage is TRBV5-1 and J usage is TRBJ2-7; possibly TRBD2 for D (5 bases). In germline, CDR1 is SGHRS, CDR2 YFSETQ. V was clipped by 1 base and J by 6 bases, with 11 bases between them. The CDR3 is 13 residues long. The DNA of the CDR3 is TGCGCCAGCAGCTTGCTAGCATCTATCGAGCAGTACTTC. Protein sequence: CASSLLASIEQYF.

The chain employs TRBV10-1 and TRBJ2-3; tentative D call: TRBD2 (6 bases). This CDR3 has 14 residues. Germline CDR1 WNHNN, CDR2 SYGVQD (reference sequence). V lost 2 bases and J 4 bases, leaving 10 bases between the germline ends. CDR3 in DNA: TGCGCCAGCAGTGAGGGGGAGGCCCCAGATACGCAGTATTTT. It encodes CASSEGEAPDTQYF.

J is TRBJ2-6 and V is TRBV7-2; 8 positions agree with TRBD1. There are 16 residues in the CDR3. The J segment lost 3 bases and the V segment lost 5 bases, leaving 6 bases of the junction unmatched. The germline CDR1 and CDR2 sequences are SGHTA and FQGNSA. The CDR3 nucleotides are TGTGCCAGCAGCCTCAGGGGGCTTGGTGGGGCCAACGTCCTGACTTTC. Protein: CASSLRGLGGANVLTF.

The rearrangement uses TRBV27 and TRBJ2-2; 13 bases are shared with TRBD2. The germline CDR1 and CDR2 sequences are MNHEY and SMNVEV (reference sequence). CDR3 length: 16 amino acids. The ends lost 5 bases at V and 5 bases at J; junction bases unmatched: 5. CDR3: CASSLGLAGETGELFF. The CDR3 DNA reads as TGTGCCAGCAGTCTAGGACTAGCGGGAGAAACCGGGGAGCTGTTTTTT.

The chain carries TRBV27 and TRBJ2-2, with 10 bases fitting TRBD1. Germline loops: CDR1 MNHEY, CDR2 SMNVEV (reference sequence). The CDR3 sequence is 15 residues long. V gave up 4 bases and J gave up 5 bases; unmatched junction bases: 4. CDR3 sequence (DNA): TGTGCCAGCAGTTCCCGGGACAGGGGAACCGGGGAGCTGTTTTTT. Protein product: CASSSRDRGTGELFF.

The gene calls are TRBV18 and TRBJ1-2; tentatively, D is TRBD1 (6 bases). Trimming shortened V by 2 bases and J by 4 bases, and 11 bases separated the two germline ends. Germline V gene data show CDR1 as KGHSH and CDR2 as LQKENI. The CDR3 is made up of 14 amino acids. The CDR3 DNA follows: TGTGCCAGCTCACCAGGGCCGGACAGCTATGGCTACACCTTC. Translating gives CASSPGPDSYGYTF.

The chain is built from TRBV30 and TRBJ1-6, with TRBD1 as a possible D gene (5 bases). Trimming pared 3 bases from V and 7 bases from J, leaving 19 bases between. CDR1 and CDR2 (germline): GTSNPN, SVGIG (reference sequence). This CDR3 is 16 amino acids long. CDR3 coding DNA: TGTGCCTGGAGCCTAGGGGCACCGGGGGACAATTCACCCCTCCACTTT. Its translation is CAWSLGAPGDNSPLHF.

The V and J genes are TRBV5-1 and TRBJ1-1; TRBD1 is a possible D gene (5 bases). The length of the CDR3 is 14 residues. From germline, CDR1 is SGHRS and CDR2 YFSETQ. Trimming took off 6 bases at V and 0 bases at J, with 12 bases between the two ends. The CDR3 region is CASTTDRLNTEAFF. Here the CDR3 DNA reads TGCGCCAGCACTACAGACAGATTGAACACTGAAGCTTTCTTT.